These 13 T cell receptor beta chains were all obtained from the same sample, sequenced in a study of spatial heterogeneity in lung cancer. TCRdb passed the 5' RACE reads through MiXCR, listing each CDR3 protein once. The sample lists about 28,000 distinct CDR3 sequences, more than 5.5% occurring once. Study-level results: Higher tumor mutation counts went along with higher counts of expanded intratumoral alpha and beta TCRs.

These TCRs' antigens remain unknown. Time point indicated: sample taken at primary tumor resection. The sequences come from lung tumor tissue, collected at surgery. All receptors derive from a male donor with early-stage non-small cell lung cancer.

This clonotype was picked up many times. The CDR3 bases are TGCGCCAGCAGCCTCGCTAGCGGTAACTCCTACAATGAGCAGTTCTTC. Protein: CASSLASGNSYNEQFF. V gene TRBV4-3 combines with J gene TRBJ2-1; 7 nucleotides match TRBD2. CDR1 and CDR2 (germline): LGHNA, YSLEER. The length of the CDR3 is 16 residues. Trimming at V came to 4 bases and at J to 0 bases, leaving 6 bases not matched to a gene.

This clonotype was seen repeatedly, ten times or more. The chain recombines TRBV5-1 with TRBJ2-3; D is tentatively TRBD1 or TRBD2 (5 bases each). The CDR3 has 14 amino acids. Germline V CDR1 and CDR2: SGHRS, YFSETQ. V gave up 3 bases and J gave up 5 bases, with 13 bases separating them. In DNA, the CDR3 is TGCGCCAGCAGCTCCCCGGGGACGATAGATACGCAGTATTTT. Translating it yields CASSSPGTIDTQYF.

This clonotype was detected ten times or more. V gene TRBV7-2 combines with J gene TRBJ2-1, with 11 bases fitting TRBD2. The V gene's germline CDR1 is SGHTA and CDR2 FQGNSA. V was pared by 6 bases and J by 3 bases, with 4 bases of the junction left unmatched. The CDR3 is made up of 15 amino acids. The CDR3 protein is CASSLAGGLYNEQFF. CDR3 bases: TGTGCCAGCAGTCTAGCGGGGGGCCTCTACAATGAGCAGTTCTTC.

This clonotype has a count of ten or more. This sequence joins TRBV5-1 and TRBJ2-7; D call uncertain. Trimming took off 0 bases at V and 1 base at J, with 17 bases between the two ends. The CDR3 loop spans 17 amino acids. CDR1 and CDR2 from the germline V gene are SGHRS and YFSETQ. The CDR3 protein is CASSLEGGQEGSYEQYF. The CDR3 bases are TGCGCCAGCAGCTTGGAAGGTGGTCAGGAAGGGTCCTACGAGCAGTACTTC.

This clonotype showed up just a few times. The V call is TRBV7-9, the J call TRBJ2-3; D not resolved. With 0 bases removed from V and 7 bases from J, the gap between germline ends came to 11 bases. The CDR3 covers 14 residues. Per the germline V gene, CDR1 is SEHNR and CDR2 is FQNEAQ (reference sequence). This chain's CDR3 is CASSLAERSYTQYF. In DNA, the CDR3 is TGTGCCAGCAGCTTAGCGGAAAGGAGCTATACGCAGTATTTT.

The chain combines TRBV7-9 with TRBJ1-1; D not certain. CDR3 size: 13 residues. Germline loops: CDR1 SEHNR, CDR2 FQNEAQ (reference sequence). Between the trimmed V and J ends, which lost 5 bases and 1 base, there was a span of 8 bases. The CDR3 loop reads CASSLSENTEAFF. The CDR3 DNA follows: TGTGCCAGCAGCCTCTCAGAGAACACTGAAGCTTTCTTT.

This clonotype is categorized as medium-sized (0.01 to 0.1%). V and J are TRBV28 and TRBJ2-4; D is perhaps TRBD2 (6 bases). Germline CDR1 MDHEN, CDR2 SYDVKM. Between the trimmed V and J ends, which lost 5 bases and 0 bases, there was a span of 14 bases. This CDR3 is built from 16 residues. CDR3 in amino acids: CASSPYRDLAKNIQYF. DNA of the CDR3: TGTGCCAGCAGTCCCTACCGGGACTTAGCCAAAAACATTCAGTACTTC.

Many counts were recorded for this clonotype. The chain uses TRBV29-1 and TRBJ2-2; possibly TRBD2 for D (5 bases). Trimming pared 1 base from V and 2 bases from J, leaving 11 bases between. The CDR3 runs to 15 residues. Germline-derived CDR1 and CDR2 are SQVTM and ANQGSEA. CDR3 amino acids: CSVEGTSLNTGELFF. The CDR3 bases are TGCAGCGTTGAAGGGACTTCCCTTAACACCGGGGAGCTGTTTTTT.

The chain combines TRBV20-1 with TRBJ1-1, with 7 bases matching TRBD1. Trimming cost V 1 base and J 8 bases; bases outside gene matches: 16. Germline assignment: CDR1 DFQATT and CDR2 SNEGSKA (reference sequence). The CDR3 consists of 16 residues. CDR3 sequence: CSARVQRTGVAQEAFF. CDR3 sequence (DNA): TGCAGTGCTAGAGTCCAACGAACAGGGGTAGCACAAGAAGCTTTCTTT.

This clonotype appeared many times. The gene calls are TRBV7-2 and TRBJ2-3; D might be TRBD2 (6 bases). CDR1 is SGHTA and CDR2 is FQGNSA in the germline V gene. The CDR3 has 15 residues. V was pared by 5 bases and J by 1 base, with 13 bases between. The CDR3 region has the DNA TGTGCCAGCAGCCTCTCTAGCGCTGGCACAGATACGCAGTATTTT. The encoded protein is CASSLSSAGTDTQYF.

The table lists this clonotype with many counts. The chain is built from TRBV20-1 and TRBJ1-2; 7 bases map to TRBD1. Germline V gene data show CDR1 as DFQATT and CDR2 as SNEGSKA (reference sequence). CDR3 length: 15 residues. After removal of 7 bases from V and 5 bases from J, the junction contained 16 bases not matched to a gene. CDR3 region: CSVAISGTERYGYTF. The CDR3 bases are TGCAGTGTCGCAATATCCGGGACAGAAAGATATGGCTACACCTTC.

This clonotype was observed a handful of times. The chain employs TRBV3-1 and TRBJ2-3; the D is unclear. The V and J ends lost 0 bases and 5 bases respectively, with 12 bases between them. CDR1 and CDR2 (germline): LGHDT, YNNKEL (reference sequence). The CDR3 sequence is 15 residues long. CDR3 region: CASSQDESRLDTQYF. The CDR3 nucleotides read TGTGCCAGCAGCCAAGACGAGTCGCGCCTAGATACGCAGTATTTT.

This clonotype has a count of ten or more. This chain joins TRBV5-1 and TRBJ2-5; D not resolved. Germline V CDR1 and CDR2: SGHRS, YFSETQ. V was clipped by 1 base and J by 0 bases, with 1 base between them. The CDR3 length is 12 residues. The CDR3 sequence is CASSLNQETQYF. CDR3 nucleotide sequence: TGCGCCAGCAGCTTGAACCAAGAGACCCAGTACTTC. Drawing the rest from reference TRBV5-1 and TRBJ2-5, the complete variable domain is KAGVTQTPRYLIKTRGQQVTLSCSPISGHRSVSWYQQTPGQGLQFLFEYFSETQRNKGNFPGRFSGRQFSNSRSEMNVSTLELGDSALYLCASSLNQETQYFGPGTRLLVL.